This T cell receptor beta chain was identified in a study of Ad26.COV2.S vaccination and SARS-CoV-2 variants. Background on the study: Donor got 5x10^10 or 1x10^11 viral particles of Ad26.COV2.S. Study-wide points: Vaccinees reportedly had broad spike-specific CD8+ and CD4+ T cell responses.

The treatment is: some 20 received Ad26.COV2.S at low or high dose, single or two shots; roughly five received placebo; per-sample allocation not given. Sampling was performed 63 days after the first vaccine or placebo injection. Aged 18-55 years, donor was enrolled in Boston in about 2020. Only in-frame clones appear in the TCRdb table, and some are missing; sequencing was by immunoSEQ multiplex PCR. The table includes over 400,000 clones, around 90% detected once. About this clone itself: Its antigen is currently unknown.

J lost 5 bases, V lost 1 base, and 7 bases had no gene match. In germline, CDR1 is SGHAT, CDR2 FQNNGV. This CDR3 is 17 amino acids long. The receptor was derived from a person between 18 and 60 years old who received the Ad26.COV2.S COVID-19 vaccine or a placebo. The chain links TRBV11-2 to TRBJ2-5; 13 bases agree with TRBD2. This material consisted of peripheral blood, taken in a trial of Ad26.COV2.S vaccine versus placebo. CDR3 coding DNA: TGTGCCAGCAGCTTAGTGGGGACTAGCGGGAACGACGAGACCCAGTACTTC. This gives the protein CASSLVGTSGNDETQYF.